The next 22 T cell receptor beta chains were all read from a single sample in a study of blood T cell repertoires in COVID-19. Generated by immunoSEQ multiplex PCR, the TCRdb table keeps only in-frame clones and is missing some. The table lists 120,000 to 150,000 clones, 79% of them singletons. Sequenced: peripheral blood. These receptors came from a man aged 60-69 years with acute or convalescent COVID-19.

The V and J genes are TRBV7-9 and TRBJ2-7; a weak D match, TRBD1 (5 bases). This CDR3 region has 13 residues. The ends were cut back, 5 bases at V and 4 bases at J, with 12 bases in the middle. CDR1 SEHNR and CDR2 FQNEAQ come from the germline V gene (reference sequence). CDR3 sequence: CASSPDSRYEQYF. As DNA, the CDR3 is TGTGCCAGCAGCCCAGACAGCAGATACGAGCAGTACTTC.

The chain employs TRBV6-6 and TRBJ2-1; D remains ambiguous. The V end lost 5 bases, the J end lost 7 bases, and 9 bases lay between the germline ends. This CDR3 is 12 amino acids long. Per the germline V gene, CDR1 is MNHNY and CDR2 is SVGAGI (reference sequence). In DNA, the CDR3 is TGTGCCAGCAGTCAAAGCAGGAATGAGCAGTTCTTC. It translates to CASSQSRNEQFF.

The chain uses TRBV29-1 and TRBJ2-7; perhaps TRBD1 as D (6 bases). The CDR3 is 13 residues long. V was shortened by 6 bases and J by 2 bases, with 14 bases between the two germline ends. Germline-derived CDR1 and CDR2 are SQVTM and ANQGSEA. Here the CDR3 DNA reads TGCAGCGTGGGACATCAGGGTACCTACGAGCAGTACTTC. Amino acid sequence: CSVGHQGTYEQYF.

This clone was observed at least ten times. The chain recombines TRBV4-2 with TRBJ2-7; 7 positions match TRBD1. Germline CDR1 and CDR2: LGHNA and YNFKEQ. With V trimmed by 2 bases and J by 0 bases, 7 bases remained unmatched. This CDR3 contains 16 residues. The CDR3 reads CASSQFSTGSSYEQYF. The DNA of the CDR3 is TGTGCCAGCAGCCAATTTTCGACAGGGAGCTCCTACGAGCAGTACTTC.

The chain couples TRBV7-2 to TRBJ2-1; TRBD2 matches 7 bases. Germline V CDR1 and CDR2: SGHTA, FQGNSA. There are 13 residues in the CDR3. With 6 bases clipped from V and 9 bases from J, the junction kept 8 bases outside the gene matches. This CDR3 is CASSHGLVSEQFF. CDR3 bases: TGTGCCAGCAGTCACGGACTAGTTAGTGAGCAGTTCTTC.

The chain joins TRBV5-4 to TRBJ1-1; D perhaps matches TRBD1 (5 bases). The ends were cut back, 4 bases at V and 3 bases at J, with 13 bases in the middle. Germline values: CDR1 SGHNT, CDR2 YYREEE (reference sequence). The CDR3 covers 14 residues. Written as DNA, the CDR3 is TGTGCCAGCAGCCGGGTGGGGGGGTACACTGAAGCTTTCTTT. Encoded protein: CASSRVGGYTEAFF.

The J gene is TRBJ2-5, the V gene TRBV7-9; TRBD1 is a possible D gene (7 bases). With 3 bases removed from V and 4 bases from J, the gap between germline ends came to 15 bases. This CDR3 region has 15 residues. In germline, CDR1 is SEHNR, CDR2 FQNEAQ (reference sequence). CDR3 residues: CASSFVQGGRETQYF. The CDR3 DNA sequence: TGTGCCAGCAGCTTCGTGCAGGGGGGCCGAGAGACCCAGTACTTC. Full variable domain (outside the CDR3, taken from reference TRBV7-9 and TRBJ2-5): DTGVSQNPRHKITKRGQNVTFRCDPISEHNRLYWYRQTLGQGPEFLTYFQNEAQLEKSRLLSDRFSAERPKGSFSTLEIQRTEQGDSAMYLCASSFVQGGRETQYFGPGTRLLVL.

The chain carries TRBV9 and TRBJ2-2, with D perhaps matching TRBD2 (6 bases). In germline, CDR1 is SGDLS, CDR2 YYNGEE. Trimming shortened V by 0 bases and J by 2 bases, and 11 bases separated the two germline ends. This CDR3 spans 16 amino acids. CDR3 region: CASSVGVAANTGELFF. The CDR3 DNA reads TGTGCCAGCAGCGTAGGGGTAGCGGCTAACACCGGGGAGCTGTTTTTT.

The chain recombines TRBV7-2 with TRBJ2-5; possibly TRBD2 for D (5 bases). Trimming stripped 4 bases from V and 4 bases from J, with 16 bases between. The V gene's germline CDR1 is SGHTA and CDR2 FQGNSA. The CDR3 totals 15 residues. CDR3 amino acids: CASSYRTPGGETQYF. CDR3 bases: TGTGCCAGCAGCTATAGGACTCCTGGTGGAGAGACCCAGTACTTC.

The chain couples TRBV18 to TRBJ2-1; D is ambiguous. CDR3 length equals 13 residues. Looked up from germline, CDR1 is KGHSH and CDR2 is LQKENI. Trimming left V 4 bases short and J 10 bases short, with 14 bases between. Here the CDR3 DNA reads TGTGCCAGCTCACGAATTCGTAAGGAGGAGCAGTTCTTC. Translation gives CASSRIRKEEQFF.

The gene calls are TRBV5-1 and TRBJ1-2; 9 bases map to TRBD1. Trimming at V came to 4 bases and at J to 6 bases, leaving 10 bases not matched to a gene. Germline V gene lookup returns CDR1 SGHRS and CDR2 YFSETQ. The CDR3 loop spans 15 amino acids. CDR3 loop: CASSTPGQGPDGYTF. DNA of the CDR3: TGCGCCAGCAGCACTCCGGGACAGGGACCGGATGGCTACACCTTC.

J is TRBJ2-7 and V is TRBV30, with 8 bases lining up with TRBD2. The CDR3 loop spans 16 amino acids. Germline CDR1 GTSNPN, CDR2 SVGIG (reference sequence). V gave up 1 base and J gave up 2 bases; unmatched junction bases: 10. DNA of the CDR3: TGTGCCTGGAGTGCACCGATACTAGCGGAGACCTACGAGCAGTACTTC. It is translated as CAWSAPILAETYEQYF.

CDR3 nucleotides: TGTGCCAGCAGCTTAGCGGACAGCCTCTACGAGCAGTACTTC. Translating gives CASSLADSLYEQYF. V usage is TRBV11-2 and J usage is TRBJ2-7; tentative D call: TRBD1 (6 bases). Germline assignment: CDR1 SGHAT and CDR2 FQNNGV. V was pared by 1 base and J by 3 bases, with 10 bases between. The CDR3 runs to 14 residues.

The J gene is TRBJ1-5, the V gene TRBV6-1; the D gene is possibly TRBD1 (5 bases). Germline V gene lookup returns CDR1 MNHNS and CDR2 SASEGT. The CDR3 extends over 15 amino acids. Trimming removed 2 bases at V and 3 bases at J, with 11 bases between. CDR3 sequence: CASSEFGGYNQPQHF. The DNA for the CDR3 is TGTGCCAGCAGTGAATTCGGGGGGTACAATCAGCCCCAGCATTTT.

V is TRBV15 and J is TRBJ2-2; 11 bases line up with TRBD2. Germline V gene lookup returns CDR1 LNHNV and CDR2 YYDKDF (reference sequence). The CDR3 contains 18 residues. J was trimmed by 0 bases and V by 1 base; bases with no gene match: 4. The CDR3 DNA is TGTGCCACCAGCAGAGGGGGGACTAGCGGCCCGAACACCGGGGAGCTGTTTTTT. This encodes CATSRGGTSGPNTGELFF.

This clone has only a few counts. The V gene is TRBV18, the J gene TRBJ1-4; D possibly corresponds to TRBD1 (5 bases). The CDR3 is 15 residues long. From germline, CDR1 is KGHSH and CDR2 LQKENI. Trimming took 6 bases from V and 7 from J, leaving 18 bases between them. The CDR3 here is CASSYLTPGGEKLFF. In nucleotides, the CDR3 is TGTGCCAGCTCTTACCTGACGCCGGGGGGTGAAAAACTGTTTTTT.

This chain joins TRBV7-9 and TRBJ1-5; 9 nucleotides match TRBD1. Per the germline V gene, CDR1 is SEHNR and CDR2 is FQNEAQ (reference sequence). V shed 3 bases and J 6 bases; nucleotides not matched to a gene: 9. This CDR3 is 16 amino acids long. The DNA for the CDR3 is TGTGCCAGCAGCTTGTCACAGGGGGCGTTTAGTCAGCCCCAGCATTTT. Translation gives CASSLSQGAFSQPQHF.

The chain carries TRBV7-8 and TRBJ1-3, with 8 bases lining up with TRBD1. The CDR3 has 17 residues. Trimming at V came to 2 bases and at J to 0 bases, leaving 6 bases not matched to a gene. Germline lookup yields CDR1 SGHVS and CDR2 FQNEAQ. The CDR3 loop is CASSLTPGQVSGNTIYF. The CDR3 nucleotides read TGTGCCAGCAGCTTAACCCCGGGACAGGTCTCTGGAAACACCATATATTTT.

The chain combines TRBV11-3 with TRBJ2-1, with 8 bases fitting TRBD2. The germline V gene has CDR1 SGHNT and CDR2 YENEEA. The CDR3 consists of 15 residues. The J segment lost 0 bases and the V segment lost 3 bases, leaving 1 base of the junction unmatched. CDR3 residues: CASSFSGSSYNEQFF. The CDR3 region has the DNA TGTGCCAGCAGCTTCAGCGGGAGCTCCTACAATGAGCAGTTCTTC.

The CDR3 is CSGTSGNRVQYF. CDR3 nucleotide sequence: TGCAGCGGGACTAGCGGGAACCGGGTGCAGTATTTT. The chain is built from TRBV29-1 and TRBJ2-3; TRBD2 matches at 12 bases. The CDR3 contains 12 residues. After removal of 7 bases from V and 11 bases from J, the junction contained 7 bases not matched to a gene. The germline V gene has CDR1 SQVTM and CDR2 ANQGSEA.

The chain links TRBV3-1 (or the pseudogene TRBV3-2) to TRBJ2-1; 10 nucleotides line up with TRBD2. The V gene end was trimmed by 1 base and the J gene end by 5 bases; junction bases not matched to a gene: 5. This CDR3 comprises 16 residues. Germline V CDR1 and CDR2: LGHDT, YNNKEL (reference sequence). As DNA, the CDR3 is TGTGCCAGCAGCCAAGGTGCTAGCGGGAGACACAATGAGCAGTTCTTC. Its protein is CASSQGASGRHNEQFF.

This chain connects TRBV19 to TRBJ1-5; no firm D call. The CDR3 runs 14 residues. Per the germline V gene, CDR1 is LNHDA and CDR2 is SQIVND (reference sequence). Trimming pared 5 bases from V and 1 base from J, leaving 9 bases between. CDR3 loop: CASSRENSNQPQHF. In DNA, the CDR3 is TGTGCCAGTAGTCGGGAAAACAGCAATCAGCCCCAGCATTTT.